The sequence of this T cell receptor beta chain was determined in a study of control samples from healthy donors and cancer patients. The V gene lost 8 bases and the J gene lost 4 bases, with 17 bases spanning the gap. Germline-derived CDR1 and CDR2 are SNHLY and FYNNEI. The CDR3 covers 14 residues. Sequencing was performed with immunoSEQ multiplex PCR; in TCRdb, only in-frame clones are kept and a portion is missing. The data contain some 71,000 clones, more than 75% of them seen just once; the ten biggest clones take up around 2%. V is TRBV2 and J is TRBJ1-1; a weak D match, TRBD1 (6 bases). The sequence was obtained from a woman aged 45 to 65 with head and neck cancer. Sample: PBMCs. The CDR3 spells CASGGGGRFTEAFF. The CDR3 DNA is TGTGCCAGCGGGGGCGGGGGAAGGTTCACTGAAGCTTTCTTT. Full variable domain (outside the CDR3, taken from reference TRBV2 and TRBJ1-1): EPEVTQTPSHQVTQMGQEVILRCVPISNHLYFYWYRQILGQKVEFLVSFYNNEISEKSEIFDDQFSVERPDGSNFTLKIRSTKLEDSAMYFCASGGGGRFTEAFFGQGTRLTVV.